This T cell receptor (beta chain) originates from a study of blood T cell repertoires in COVID-19 (TCRdb year 2020). Turning to the overall study: Collaborator samples came from the United States, Italy and Spain and covered acute and convalescent phases of COVID-19. Samples came from the ongoing ImmuneRACE study (first 160 participants) plus 1,254 subjects from 6 global collaborators. Where available, HLA class I and class II types were taken from metadata supplied by the sample provider and were not determined by assay-based typing. The repertoires were released in a freely available public database intended as a resource for research on the immune response to SARS-CoV-2. Sample metadata almost always included a de-identified subject ID, COVID-19 status, age in years and sex. Deeply sampled blood TCRbeta repertoires from subjects exposed to, actively infected with, or recovered from COVID-19 were included in the dataset. The prospective study material was composed of cDNA or gDNA derived from T cells, B-cell-depleted T cells, or PBMCs. Results and caveats for the whole study, not just this receptor: The amount of clinical and demographic metadata varied by source and participant and was provided uncurated.

Of note for this clone: Its antigen specificity is not known. No qualities accompany the bases; no much larger clone lies one base away.

Participants in the prospective study were aged about 18 to 100 years, lived in under 30 United States geographic areas, and enrolled through a virtual design. Cohort assignment in the prospective study relied on participant-reported clinical history from a screening survey and a study questionnaire. In the prospective study, mobile phlebotomists collected whole blood, serum and a nasopharyngeal or oropharyngeal swab from each participant. Over an approximately 2-month period, participants in the prospective study had the option of providing additional blood draws and questionnaires. Prospective study blood samples were shipped either frozen or at room temperature before DNA extraction. The immunoSEQ Assay, a bias-controlled multiplex PCR, was used to amplify TCRbeta CDR3 regions from genomic DNA. As for the original processing: Nucleated cell counts per sample were estimated from amplification of reference gene primers within the assay. To quantify the absolute abundance of each unique TCRbeta CDR3 rearrangement, sequence reads were collapsed and filtered. Productive Simpson clonality was computed per sample as the square root of Simpson's diversity index over productive rearrangements. As stored in TCRdb, this immuneACCESS dataset retains in-frame rearrangements with V and J assigned. A fraction of the clones does not appear; measured against another copy, unresolved V genes explain less than half of the discrepancy, and the remainder lacks a known reason. The D gene and trimming were derived from the DNA, and the V and J assignments and clone size from that table. Present in this sample are under 350,000 clones, 65% to 90% of which were seen just once. Around 4.2% of the sample belongs to the ten largest clones.

Its CDR3 holds 13 amino acids, cysteine through phenylalanine. Here the CDR3 DNA is all that survives: 39 bases in frame from base 1. The germline V gene yields SGDLS for CDR1 and YYNGEE for CDR2. The V and J ends are trimmed by 4 bases and 1 base, leaving 8 bases between them. The sequenced sample consisted of PBMCs or T cells enriched from blood (not recorded which). This clonotype was sampled from a woman aged 35 to 49 with acute COVID-19. Recombination connected TRBV9 to TRBJ2-5; the D gene is perhaps TRBD2, on 5 matching bases. The sequenced DNA: TGTGCCAGCAGCACGGGAATCCAAGAGACCCAGTACTTC. It specifies CASSTGIQETQYF.